This TCR beta chain was recorded in a study of cytomegalovirus exposure and HLA in healthy donors (dated by TCRdb to 2016 to 2017). Notes on the research overall: In an earlier analysis of 587 of the donors, 276 Gb of sequence data and 100 million or so unique TCR beta sequences from some 170 million T cells were reported. An early release covering roughly 640 HLA-typed donors comprised about 300 gigabases of sequencing data and tens of millions of unique TCR sequences. Of the 300 to 500 genotyped donors, 65% to 90% were placed in the genetic ancestry cluster associated with self-reported Caucasian donors. The aim of the study was to test whether cataloging public T cell receptors could identify signatures of past pathogen exposure. Using immunosequencing, the study profiled T cell repertoires from 500 to 800 subjects and related those repertoires to cytomegalovirus serostatus. Along with the approximately 600-subject first cohort, a separate validation cohort of around 120 different subjects was used. To predict cytomegalovirus infection status, the study brought together high-throughput TCR immunosequencing, statistical association of individual TCRs with disease status, and machine learning. A later analysis re-analyzed previously published TCR beta repertoires from 666 donors and added high-resolution HLA genotyping to study TCR occurrence patterns. Rather than using new phenotypic data, the later analysis identified candidate immune exposures from TCR beta sequences and from how often those sequences occurred across donors. An earlier analysis of 500 to 650 of the donors applied high-throughput TCR beta sequencing to assess whether each TCR beta V gene segment acted as functional or pseudogenic. Alongside the repertoire data, information on donor age, sex, ethnicity and CMV serostatus was compiled. Genome-wide SNP genotypes for about three fifths of the roughly 670 donors were used in a later genetic analysis, which treated that subset as a discovery cohort. Every discovery cohort repertoire had been produced on one sequencing platform. HLA typing covered class I and class II loci at four-digit resolution. Typing coverage differed by locus: A, B, C, DRB1 and DQB1 were typed in about 620-630 donors, DQA1 in 522, DPA1 in over 600, and DPB1 in around 440. Roughly 5 DR-DQ haplotypes were handled as single units for association and clustering, since linkage in the cohort was strong. On average, roughly 250,000 unique TCR beta nucleotide sequences were sequenced per donor among 350 to 400 genotyped donors of the cohort, with roughly 18% of those sequences being non-productive. Paper-wide results and their limitations: Because counts were too low, some 17 rarely observed V segments, including chromosome 9 orphons, were excluded from the earlier analysis of some 540 of the donors. In vitro tests confirmed that a few of the cytomegalovirus-associated TCR beta chains recognize cytomegalovirus antigens. Across donors, most TCR sequences were observed very rarely, whereas some public TCRs were present in many individuals. In a later genetic analysis, fewer N-insertions in productive TCRs were reported among donors in an Asian-associated ancestry cluster than the approximately 630-donor mean. Assigning TCR associations to individual alleles was difficult when HLA alleles, especially DR and DQ, strongly co-occurred. A later genetic analysis associated a missense DCLRE1C variant with V-gene and J-gene trimming of TCR beta chains, and an independent cohort replicated the association. The authors suggested that the approach could potentially be extended to other disease states and immunological phenotypes. A group of highly shared sequence variants was considered likely to be a technical artifact of the sequencing pipeline. The classifier was reported to diagnose cytomegalovirus status with high specificity and sensitivity in both the original and validation cohorts. Because HLA typing was missing for some donors at each locus, association tests included only the typed subset. Only TCR beta chains were sequenced in this cohort, and the absence of alpha or paired-chain data limited detectable features. Sequencing depth was assumed to be roughly uniform across donors in the presence/absence analyses, though that assumption may not hold. Most CMV-associated TCR beta chains appeared to be HLA-restricted in a later analysis, and the HLA associations seemed to be driven largely by CMV exposure. For the cohort, immune exposure information was limited to CMV serostatus. Because the 87-base-pair reads could not distinguish some IMGT-functional V segments, including TRBV6-2 and TRBV6-3, those segments were excluded. According to a later analysis, parvovirus B19, influenza, CMV and Epstein-Barr virus appeared linked to several top co-occurrence clusters. A further reported finding was that TCR beta sequences accurately predicted the HLA-A and HLA-B alleles for most subjects in the first cohort. In a later analysis, HLA-associated TCR beta chains showed more clonal expansion and lower generation probabilities than non-associated chains that were equally common. Correlated functional status among segregating V segments might be attributable to linkage disequilibrium, but an unknown experimental factor could not be ruled out. The study gave a list of about 170 TCR beta chains associated with cytomegalovirus. In an earlier analysis of approximately 600 of the donors, most TCR beta V segments were observed in productive rearrangements about 90% or about 30% of the time, broadly matching IMGT annotations. In a later analysis, TCR association rates were found to vary across HLA loci, with the most associated TCRs seen for DRB1 alleles and the fewest for HLA-C alleles. In a later analysis, 16,951 TCR beta sequences were associated with specific HLA alleles at a false discovery rate of 0.05.

The library was generated by the immunoSEQ multiplex PCR assay. A mixture of 60 forward primers for TCR Vbeta segments and 13 reverse primers for TCR Jbeta segments was used in the multiplex PCR. The CDR3 region of rearranged TCR beta genes was amplified from genomic DNA with a multiplex PCR assay. The amplified TCR beta libraries were sequenced on the Illumina HiSeq System as 87-base-pair reads. In the authors' own workflow: A later analysis tallied 75 million to 95 million unique TCR beta chains across the 550 to 850 repertoires, and around 9.9 million of those chains were shared by two or more donors. Raw reads were error-corrected and collapsed into unique sequences with a nearest-neighbor algorithm that merged closely related sequences to remove PCR and sequencing errors. CDR3 sequences were aligned to IMGT reference sequences to assign V, D and J gene segments. For a sequence to be retained, at least a six-nucleotide match to both a V gene segment and a J gene segment was required. A rearrangement counted as productive if the CDR3 had no stop codons and remained in frame with V and J, and every other rearrangement counted as non-productive. Following IMGT convention, CDR3 was defined as the stretch from the second conserved V-encoded cysteine to the conserved J-encoded phenylalanine. Sequences without an unambiguous match to a single V gene segment were excluded from the earlier analysis of approximately 600 of the donors. An earlier analysis of over 450 of the donors classified V segments as functional when productive rearrangements were above 56.7% and as segregating when the standard deviation between donors was above 5%. A statistical classification framework was developed to diagnose cytomegalovirus status using the catalog of TCR beta chain sequences. V and J gene assignment, in a later analysis, came from comparing TCR nucleotide sequences with IMGT/GENE-DB human TR gene sequences. In a later analysis, CDR3 sequences and most-parsimonious VDJ recombination scenarios were assigned using the TCRdist pipeline. In a later analysis, every TCR beta chain was defined by the combination of its CDR3 amino acid sequence and its V-gene family, and reads without a unique V-gene family were dropped. As a way to deal with suspected cross-contamination and a sequencing artifact, a later analysis dropped under 600 nucleotide sequences that were highly shared and had low generation probability. In a later analysis, a clonal expansion index for each public chain was calculated from normalized within-repertoire ranks of inferred template counts. A later analysis computed generation probabilities with a VDJ recombination model fitted to out-of-frame rearrangements, and checked the results against IGoR. Hypergeometric tests were used in a later analysis to score TCR-TCR, TCR-HLA and TCR-CMV co-occurrence, with a repertoire-size bias correction applied to the TCR pairs. False discovery rates were estimated in a later analysis by permuting HLA or CMV assignments 20 times. In a later analysis, co-occurring TCRs were grouped using DBSCAN, and TCRdist sequence similarity was added for clustering within HLA-allele-positive subsets. Repertoires with fewer than 30,000 or more than 120,000 public chains, plus five repertoires with anomalous nucleotide sharing, were excluded from co-occurrence clustering. TCRdb holds this immuneACCESS table with in-frame rearrangements only. Some clones are missing; in checked studies, unresolved V genes explain under half, and the rest has no known cause. The DNA was the basis for D and trimming; V, J and clone size are from that table. The sample contains 200,000 or so clones, 82% of them found a single time. 2.5% to 3.5% of the sample is held by the ten biggest clonotypes.

For this clone: The specificity of this receptor is unknown. One base away there is no much larger clone; base qualities are not given.

The cohort consisted of approximately 690 healthy bone marrow donors. At the time of sampling, all cohort members were nominally healthy, though unrecorded immune exposures were likely present. The donor was CMV seronegative and belonged to the group of over 350 seronegative cohort members. Every donor gave a peripheral blood sample, and the peripheral blood mononuclear cells from that sample were used for TCR beta sequencing. The Qiagen DNeasy Blood Extraction Kit was used to extract genomic DNA from the blood cell samples. Via the germline V gene, CDR1 is SGHRS and CDR2 YFSETQ. From cysteine to phenylalanine, the CDR3 is 17 amino acids long. This entry keeps only the CDR3 DNA: 51 bases, framed from base 1. After removal of 2 bases from V and 1 base from J, the junction retains 8 bases not matched to a gene.

Recombination linked TRBV5-1 to TRBJ2-1; 8 bases in between match TRBD2. The receptor was isolated from a middle-aged woman in good health and CMV-seronegative. The material sequenced was PBMCs. The base sequence is TGCGCCAGCAGCTTACTCAGCGGGAGCGGTTCCTACAATGAGCAGTTCTTC. Protein translation: CASSLLSGSGSYNEQFF.